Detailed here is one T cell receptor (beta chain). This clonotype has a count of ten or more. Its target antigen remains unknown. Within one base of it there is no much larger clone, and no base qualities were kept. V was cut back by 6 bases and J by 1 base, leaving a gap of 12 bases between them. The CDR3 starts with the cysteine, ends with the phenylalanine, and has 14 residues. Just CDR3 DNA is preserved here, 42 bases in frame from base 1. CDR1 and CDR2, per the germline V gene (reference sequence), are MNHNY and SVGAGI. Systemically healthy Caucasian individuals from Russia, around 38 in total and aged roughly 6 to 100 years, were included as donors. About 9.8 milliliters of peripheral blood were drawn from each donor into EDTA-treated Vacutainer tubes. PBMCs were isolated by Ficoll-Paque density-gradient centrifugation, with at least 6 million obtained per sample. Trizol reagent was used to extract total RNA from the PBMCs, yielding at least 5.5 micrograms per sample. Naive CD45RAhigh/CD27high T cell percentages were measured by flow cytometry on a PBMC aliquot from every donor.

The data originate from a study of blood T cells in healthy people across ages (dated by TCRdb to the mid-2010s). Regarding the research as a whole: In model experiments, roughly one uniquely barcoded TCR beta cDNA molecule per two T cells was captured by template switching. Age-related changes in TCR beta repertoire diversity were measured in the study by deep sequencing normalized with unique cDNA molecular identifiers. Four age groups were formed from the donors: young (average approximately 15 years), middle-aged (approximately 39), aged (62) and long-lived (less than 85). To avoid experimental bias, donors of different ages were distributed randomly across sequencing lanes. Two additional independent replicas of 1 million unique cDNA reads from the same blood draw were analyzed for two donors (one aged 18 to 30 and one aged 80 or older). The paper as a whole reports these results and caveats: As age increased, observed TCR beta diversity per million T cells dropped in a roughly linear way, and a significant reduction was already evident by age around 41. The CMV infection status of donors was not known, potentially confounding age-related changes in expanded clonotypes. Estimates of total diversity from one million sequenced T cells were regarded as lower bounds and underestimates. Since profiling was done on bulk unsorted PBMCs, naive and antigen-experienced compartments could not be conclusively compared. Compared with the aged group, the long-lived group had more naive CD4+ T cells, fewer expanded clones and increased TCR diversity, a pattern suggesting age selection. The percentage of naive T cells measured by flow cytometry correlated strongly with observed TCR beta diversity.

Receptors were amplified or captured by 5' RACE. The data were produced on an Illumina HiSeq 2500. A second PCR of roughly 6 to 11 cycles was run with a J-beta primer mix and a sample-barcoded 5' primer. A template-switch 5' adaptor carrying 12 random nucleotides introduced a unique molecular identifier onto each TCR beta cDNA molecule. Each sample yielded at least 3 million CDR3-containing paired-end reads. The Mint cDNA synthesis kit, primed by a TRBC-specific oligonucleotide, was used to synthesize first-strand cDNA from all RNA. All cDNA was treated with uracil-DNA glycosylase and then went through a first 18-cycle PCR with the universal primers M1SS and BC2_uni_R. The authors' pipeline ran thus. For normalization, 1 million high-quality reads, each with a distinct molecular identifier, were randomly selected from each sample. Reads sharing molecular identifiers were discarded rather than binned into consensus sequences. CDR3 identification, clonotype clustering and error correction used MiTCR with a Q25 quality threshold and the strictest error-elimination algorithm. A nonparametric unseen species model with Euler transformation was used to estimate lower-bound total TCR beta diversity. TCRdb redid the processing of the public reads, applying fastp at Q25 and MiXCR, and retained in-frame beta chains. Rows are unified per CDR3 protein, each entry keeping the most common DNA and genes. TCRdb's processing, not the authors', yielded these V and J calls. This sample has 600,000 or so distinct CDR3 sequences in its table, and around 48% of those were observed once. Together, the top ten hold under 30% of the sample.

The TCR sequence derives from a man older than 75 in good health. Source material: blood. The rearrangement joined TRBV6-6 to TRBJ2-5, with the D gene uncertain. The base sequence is TGTGCCAGCAGACCCCAGCGATTCCAAGAGACCCAGTACTTC. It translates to CASRPQRFQETQYF.